A single sample is the source of the 8 T cell receptor beta chains below, sequenced in a study of cytomegalovirus exposure and HLA in healthy donors. Amplification used 60 Vbeta primers and 13 Jbeta primers. Assay used: immunoSEQ multiplex PCR; TCRdb lists only in-frame clones, some missing. The table includes under 200,000 clones, 70% to 85% detected once. Sequencing was carried out using PBMCs. All receptors derive from a man between 45 and 60 years old in good health and CMV-seropositive.

In this sample, this clone turned up a few times. This rearrangement joins TRBV6-4 to TRBJ2-7; possible D gene TRBD2, 5 bases. Germline-derived CDR1 and CDR2 are MRHNA and SNTAGT. The CDR3 is 17 amino acids. With 7 bases removed from V and 2 bases from J, the gap between germline ends came to 24 bases. The CDR3 is CASTTTPSFKLAYEQYV. For the CDR3, the DNA is TGTGCCAGCACCACCACCCCTAGCTTCAAATTGGCCTACGAGCAGTACGTC.

This chain uses TRBV7-8 with TRBJ2-1; 10 bases are a match to TRBD2. The V gene's germline CDR1 is SGHVS and CDR2 FQNEAQ. V lost 5 bases to trimming and J lost 2 bases; unmatched junction nucleotides: 6. The length of the CDR3 is 16 residues. For the CDR3, the DNA is TGTGCCAGCAGCCCATCTAGCGGGGGCCCCTACAATGAGCAGTTCTTC. Its translation: CASSPSSGGPYNEQFF.

The chain uses TRBV7-8 and TRBJ1-1; D ambiguous. CDR1 and CDR2 (germline): SGHVS, FQNEAQ. The CDR3 sequence is 13 residues long. Trimming took off 3 bases at V and 0 bases at J, with 5 bases between the two ends. CDR3 protein: CASSFQVNTEAFF. The CDR3 DNA follows: TGTGCCAGCAGCTTCCAGGTGAACACTGAAGCTTTCTTT.

The table lists this clone with a few counts. The genes are TRBV10-1 and TRBJ2-3; D is undetermined. The V end was cut by 0 bases, the J end by 6 bases, with 7 bases between. Germline V gene lookup returns CDR1 WNHNN and CDR2 SYGVQD (reference sequence). The CDR3 length is 13 residues. This CDR3 reads CASSESGRDTQYF. CDR3 bases: TGCGCCAGCAGTGAGTCGGGCAGGGATACGCAGTATTTT.

J is TRBJ2-7 and V is TRBV2; TRBD1 is a possible D gene (6 bases). V dropped 8 bases and J dropped 3 bases, with 11 bases sitting between them. Germline V gene data show CDR1 as SNHLY and CDR2 as FYNNEI. The CDR3 contains 12 residues. The CDR3 spells CASGRDNYEQYF. The CDR3 DNA is TGTGCCAGCGGCAGGGACAACTACGAGCAGTACTTC.

V gene TRBV5-8 combines with J gene TRBJ2-3; the match to TRBD1 covers 8 bases. With 4 bases clipped from V and 3 bases from J, the junction kept 4 bases outside the gene matches. CDR3 length: 14 amino acids. CDR1 SGHTS and CDR2 YDEGEE come from the germline V gene. CDR3 DNA: TGTGCCAGCAGCATACAGGGGGTTACAGATACGCAGTATTTT. Protein sequence: CASSIQGVTDTQYF. The full variable domain, completed using reference TRBV5-8 and TRBJ2-3, is EAGVTQSPTHLIKTRGQQATLRCSPISGHTSVYWYQQALGLGLQFLLWYDEGEERNRGNFPPRFSGRQFPNYSSELNVNALELEDSALYLCASSIQGVTDTQYFGPGTRLTVL.

Details on this clone: Other DNA sequences in this sample translate to the same CDR3. The gene calls are TRBV18 and TRBJ1-1; D may be TRBD1 (5 bases). With 1 base removed from V and 3 bases from J, the gap between germline ends came to 6 bases. The CDR3 sequence is 13 residues long. CDR1 KGHSH and CDR2 LQKENI come from the germline V gene. The CDR3 DNA is TGTGCCAGCTCACCACGGGGGGACACTGAAGCTTTCTTT. Translation gives CASSPRGDTEAFF.

V usage is TRBV5-4 and J usage is TRBJ2-5; 13 bases align to TRBD2. The CDR3 runs 15 residues. V was clipped by 4 bases and J by 6 bases; unmatched bases: 6. Germline lookup yields CDR1 SGHNT and CDR2 YYREEE (reference sequence). CDR3 DNA sequence: TGTGCCAGCAGCCAGACTAGCGGGGGGTCTAAGACCCAGTACTTC. This sequence encodes CASSQTSGGSKTQYF.